This T cell receptor (beta chain) was recorded in a study of cytomegalovirus exposure and HLA in healthy donors (dated by TCRdb to the late 2010s). The study in broad terms: An earlier analysis of approximately 640 of the donors reported about 250 Gb of sequence data and around 120 million unique TCR beta sequences from around 200 million T cells. An early release that covered about 600 HLA-typed donors contained approximately 320 gigabases of sequencing data and around 80 million unique TCR sequences. The genetic ancestry cluster associated with self-reported Caucasian donors included about 81% of the roughly 360 genotyped donors. The study aimed to test whether signatures of past pathogen exposure could be identified by cataloging public T cell receptors. The study profiled the T cell repertoires of under 700 subjects by immunosequencing and related them to cytomegalovirus serostatus. A separate validation cohort of approximately 130 different subjects was used in addition to the roughly 700-subject first cohort. To predict cytomegalovirus infection status, the study combined high-throughput TCR immunosequencing, statistical association of individual TCRs with disease status, and machine learning. To study patterns of TCR occurrence, a later analysis re-analyzed previously published TCR beta repertoires from 700 or so donors and added high-resolution HLA genotyping. Rather than using new phenotypic data, the later analysis identified candidate immune exposures from TCR beta sequences and from how often those sequences occurred across donors. An earlier analysis of approximately 580 of the donors used high-throughput TCR beta sequencing to judge whether each TCR beta V gene segment behaved as functional or pseudogenic. Donor age, sex, ethnicity and CMV serostatus were compiled together with the repertoire data. A later genetic analysis used genome-wide SNP genotypes for about 65% of the 666 donors, treating that subset as a discovery cohort. All discovery cohort repertoires had been generated on a single sequencing platform. Both class I and class II loci were covered by HLA typing, at four-digit resolution. Typing coverage differed by locus: A, B, C, DRB1 and DQB1 were typed in roughly 629-630 donors, DQA1 in 500 to 550, DPA1 in some 610, and DPB1 in around 490. Four or five DR-DQ haplotypes were handled as single units for association and clustering, since linkage in the cohort was strong. Among roughly 370 genotyped donors of the cohort, an average of approximately 240,000 unique TCR beta nucleotide sequences were sequenced per donor, about a sixth of them non-productive.

Points the paper makes about the study in general: In this cohort, only TCR beta chains were sequenced, and detectable features were limited by the absence of alpha or paired-chain data. In an earlier analysis of over 550 of the donors, most TCR beta V segments were observed in productive rearrangements about 87% or about 30% of the time, broadly matching IMGT annotations. In a later analysis, around 15,000 TCR beta sequences were associated with specific HLA alleles at a false discovery rate of 0.05. In a later analysis, HLA-associated TCR beta chains were found to be more clonally expanded and to have lower generation probabilities than equally common non-associated chains. According to a later analysis, TCR association rates differed among HLA loci, with DRB1 alleles showing the most associated TCRs and HLA-C alleles showing the fewest. HLA typing was unavailable for some donors at each locus, so association tests used only the typed subset. According to the authors, the approach could potentially be generalized to other disease states and immunological phenotypes. In both the original and validation cohorts, the classifier was reported to diagnose cytomegalovirus status with high specificity and sensitivity. Linkage disequilibrium might explain the correlated functional status among segregating V segments, but an unknown experimental factor could not be ruled out. In a later analysis, several top co-occurrence clusters were reported to appear linked to parvovirus B19, influenza, CMV and Epstein-Barr virus. A further reported finding was that TCR beta sequences accurately predicted the HLA-A and HLA-B alleles for most subjects in the first cohort. An association between a missense DCLRE1C variant and V-gene and J-gene trimming of TCR beta chains was found in a later genetic analysis and replicated in an independent cohort. Because counts were too low, about 15 rarely observed V segments, including chromosome 9 orphons, were left out of the earlier analysis of approximately 500 of the donors. Across donors, most TCR sequences were observed very rarely, whereas some public TCRs were present in many individuals. Some IMGT-functional V segments, including TRBV6-2 and TRBV6-3, could not be distinguished by the 87-base-pair reads and were therefore excluded. In vitro tests confirmed that three of the cytomegalovirus-associated TCR beta chains recognize cytomegalovirus antigens. According to a later analysis, most CMV-associated TCR beta chains appeared to be HLA-restricted, and the HLA associations seemed to be driven largely by CMV exposure. Assigning TCR associations to individual alleles was difficult when HLA alleles, especially DR and DQ, strongly co-occurred. The sequencing pipeline was judged likely to have produced a cluster of highly shared sequence variants as a technical artifact. The presence/absence analyses assumed that sequencing depth was roughly uniform across donors, and that assumption may not be true. The only immune exposure information available for the cohort was CMV serostatus. Compared with the approximately 670-donor mean, donors in an Asian-associated ancestry cluster had fewer N-insertions in productive TCRs, according to a later genetic analysis. A total of 150 to 200 TCR beta chains were listed by the study as associated with cytomegalovirus.

The cohort was made up of 666 healthy bone marrow donors. All cohort members were sampled while nominally healthy, although unrecorded immune exposures were likely present. The donor was CMV seronegative and was included in the group of 352 seronegative cohort members. A peripheral blood sample was collected from each donor, and TCR beta sequencing was performed on peripheral blood mononuclear cells. The Qiagen DNeasy Blood Extraction Kit was used to extract genomic DNA from the blood cell samples. CDR1 MNHEY and CDR2 SVGAGI are derived from the germline V gene. Ends trimmed: V by 6 bases, J by 1 base; bases unmatched to a gene: 2. From its cysteine to its phenylalanine, the CDR3 spans 15 amino acids. Here the CDR3 DNA is all that survives: 45 bases in frame from base 1. Notes on this clone: The antigen it binds to is not known. A read error is possible here, since a much larger clone lies one base away. The sample has other DNA sequences that encode this CDR3 too.

The library was generated by the immunoSEQ multiplex PCR assay. For the multiplex PCR, a mixture combining 60 forward primers for TCR Vbeta segments and 13 reverse primers for TCR Jbeta segments was used. Amplification of the CDR3 region of rearranged TCR beta genes was performed with a multiplex PCR assay on genomic DNA. On the Illumina HiSeq System, the amplified TCR beta libraries were sequenced as 87-base-pair reads. The paper's processing steps were these. Across the roughly 700 repertoires, a later analysis counted some 81 million unique TCR beta chains, 9 million to 14 million of which were shared by at least two donors. Raw reads were error-corrected and collapsed into unique sequences with a nearest-neighbor algorithm that merged closely related sequences to remove PCR and sequencing errors. To assign V, D and J gene segments, CDR3 sequences were aligned to IMGT reference sequences. For a sequence to be retained, at least a six-nucleotide match to both a V gene segment and a J gene segment was required. A rearrangement was called productive if the CDR3 had no stop codons and remained in frame with V and J, and every other rearrangement was called non-productive. Following IMGT convention, CDR3 was defined as the stretch from the second conserved V-encoded cysteine to the conserved J-encoded phenylalanine. In an earlier analysis of roughly 610 of the donors, sequences lacking an unambiguous match to a single V gene segment were excluded. In an earlier analysis of about 590 of the donors, a V segment was called functional when productive rearrangements were above 56.7%, and segregating when the standard deviation between donors exceeded 5%. A statistical classification framework was developed to diagnose cytomegalovirus status using the catalog of TCR beta chain sequences. A later analysis assigned V and J genes by comparing TCR nucleotide sequences with IMGT/GENE-DB human TR gene sequences. In a later analysis, CDR3 sequences and most-parsimonious VDJ recombination scenarios were assigned using the TCRdist pipeline. In a later analysis, every TCR beta chain was defined by the combination of its CDR3 amino acid sequence and its V-gene family, and reads without a unique V-gene family were dropped. In a later analysis, 450 to 600 highly shared, low-generation-probability nucleotide sequences were removed to address suspected cross-contamination and a sequencing artifact. In a later analysis, a clonal expansion index for each public chain was calculated from normalized within-repertoire ranks of inferred template counts. In a later analysis, generation probabilities were computed using a VDJ recombination model fitted to out-of-frame rearrangements, and the results were checked against IGoR. In a later analysis, TCR-TCR, TCR-HLA and TCR-CMV co-occurrence was scored with hypergeometric tests, and a repertoire-size bias correction was applied to TCR pairs. In a later analysis, false discovery rates were estimated by permuting HLA or CMV assignments 20 times. In a later analysis, co-occurring TCRs were grouped using DBSCAN, and TCRdist sequence similarity was added for clustering within HLA-allele-positive subsets. For co-occurrence clustering, repertoires with fewer than 30,000 or more than 120,000 public chains were excluded, along with 4 to 6 repertoires with anomalous nucleotide sharing. Held by TCRdb, this immuneACCESS table contains in-frame sequences only and omits some clones. Under half of the omission traces to an unresolved V gene where checked; the cause of the rest is unknown. V and J calls and clone size are as listed in that table; D and trimming were resolved from the DNA. A total of 150,000 to 180,000 clones appear in this sample, under 85% of them only once. Together, the top ten hold approximately 2.8% of the sample.

The receptor was derived from a man younger than 35 in good health and CMV-seronegative. The sample consisted of PBMCs. This chain is built from TRBV6-5 and TRBJ2-1, with 11 bases matching TRBD2. The encoded CDR3 is CASSPSGGSYNEQFF. The DNA sequence reads TGTGCCAGCAGCCCTAGCGGGGGGTCCTACAATGAGCAGTTCTTC.